These T cell receptor beta chains were read from a single sample in a study of blood T cell repertoires in COVID-19. Assay used: immunoSEQ multiplex PCR; TCRdb lists only in-frame clones, some missing. The profile covers 430,000 or so clones, with nearly 90% appearing a single time and about 1.4% taken by the ten largest. What was sequenced was PBMCs or T cells enriched from blood (not recorded which). These receptors were collected from a woman between 18 and 29 years old who had been exposed to COVID-19. Each CDR3 is given with its conserved first and last residue. Each record gives: V gene, D gene, clone size, J gene, CDR3 DNA, CDR3 protein. A D gene is named only where the DNA matches it firmly. Not every row has a clone size; where given, it reads once, few, many or a size class.

v_gene: TRBV2; d_gene: .; abundance: .; j_gene: TRBJ1-1; CDR3nt: TGTGCCAGCCGCGGAGTCAACACTGAAGCTTTCTTT; CDR3aa: CASRGVNTEAFF
v_gene: TRBV20-1; d_gene: TRBD2; abundance: .; j_gene: TRBJ2-1; CDR3nt: TGCAGTGCTAGTCCTGGACTAGCGGACCATGAGCAGTTCTTC; CDR3aa: CSASPGLADHEQFF
v_gene: TRBV5-5; d_gene: .; abundance: few; j_gene: TRBJ2-7; CDR3nt: TGTGCCAGCAGCCCCAACTACGAGCAGTACTTC; CDR3aa: CASSPNYEQYF
v_gene: TRBV18; d_gene: TRBD1; abundance: .; j_gene: TRBJ2-2; CDR3nt: TGTGCCAGCTCACAGCTTGGGACAGTGAACACCGGGGAGCTGTTTTTT; CDR3aa: CASSQLGTVNTGELFF
v_gene: TRBV9; d_gene: TRBD1; abundance: .; j_gene: TRBJ1-1; CDR3nt: TGTGCCAGCAGCGTCAGGGGGGCGGGAAACACTGAAGCTTTCTTT; CDR3aa: CASSVRGAGNTEAFF
v_gene: TRBV5-1; d_gene: TRBD1; abundance: .; j_gene: TRBJ1-2; CDR3nt: TGCGCCAGCAGCTTGGGCGGACAGGGAGGCGGCTATGGCTACACCTTC; CDR3aa: CASSLGGQGGGYGYTF
v_gene: TRBV2; d_gene: .; abundance: .; j_gene: TRBJ1-1; CDR3nt: TGTGCCAGCAGCCCCGACAGATCCGTCATGAACACTGAAGCTTTCTTT; CDR3aa: CASSPDRSVMNTEAFF
v_gene: TRBV15; d_gene: TRBD2; abundance: .; j_gene: TRBJ2-3; CDR3nt: TGTGCCACCAGCAGAGCCCTCCCGGGACTAGCGGGAGAAGATACGCAGTATTTT; CDR3aa: CATSRALPGLAGEDTQYF
v_gene: TRBV6-5; d_gene: .; abundance: .; j_gene: TRBJ1-2; CDR3nt: TGTGCCAGCAGTTACCCTCAGGGATATGGCTACACCTTC; CDR3aa: CASSYPQGYGYTF
v_gene: TRBV7-8; d_gene: .; abundance: few; j_gene: TRBJ1-5; CDR3nt: TGTGCCAGCAGCTTGGGGGACTCCAATCAGCCCCAGCATTTT; CDR3aa: CASSLGDSNQPQHF
v_gene: TRBV5-6; d_gene: TRBD2; abundance: .; j_gene: TRBJ2-4; CDR3nt: TGTGCCAGCAGCTTGGGGACTAGCGGGATCATTCAGTACTTC; CDR3aa: CASSLGTSGIIQYF
v_gene: TRBV7-2; d_gene: TRBD2; abundance: once; j_gene: TRBJ2-5; CDR3nt: TGTGCCAGCAGCCTAGGGACTAGCGGGGGGGCGGAGACCCAGTACTTC; CDR3aa: CASSLGTSGGAETQYF
v_gene: TRBV28; d_gene: TRBD1; abundance: .; j_gene: TRBJ1-4; CDR3nt: TGTGCCAGCAGTCAACAGGGGGCAACTAATGAAAAACTGTTTTTT; CDR3aa: CASSQQGATNEKLFF
v_gene: TRBV19; d_gene: .; abundance: .; j_gene: TRBJ2-2; CDR3nt: TGTGCCTCCTCCCCAGGGGCAGGCACCGGGGAGCTGTTTTTT; CDR3aa: CASSPGAGTGELFF
v_gene: TRBV7-2; d_gene: .; abundance: .; j_gene: TRBJ1-5; CDR3nt: TGTGCCAGCAGCCCCGATAAAACGGGTCAGCCCCAGCATTTT; CDR3aa: CASSPDKTGQPQHF
v_gene: TRBV7-3; d_gene: TRBD2; abundance: .; j_gene: TRBJ2-2; CDR3nt: TGTGCCAGCAGCTTAGGGCGGGGGATGAACACCGGGGAGCTGTTTTTT; CDR3aa: CASSLGRGMNTGELFF
v_gene: TRBV6-2/TRBV6-3; d_gene: TRBD1; abundance: .; j_gene: TRBJ1-1; CDR3nt: TGTGCCAGCAGCGACAGGGAGCCAGTTGTCTTTGAAGCTTTCTTT; CDR3aa: CASSDREPVVFEAFF
v_gene: TRBV29-1; d_gene: TRBD1; abundance: .; j_gene: TRBJ2-5; CDR3nt: TGCAGCGTTGAAGTTTTCAGGGGGCAAGAGACCCAGTACTTC; CDR3aa: CSVEVFRGQETQYF
v_gene: TRBV4-1; d_gene: .; abundance: .; j_gene: TRBJ2-4; CDR3nt: TGCGCCAGCAGCCAAGCGGGAATTGGGCAGGCCAAAAACATTCAGTACTTC; CDR3aa: CASSQAGIGQAKNIQYF
v_gene: TRBV30; d_gene: TRBD1; abundance: once; j_gene: TRBJ1-2; CDR3nt: TGTGCCTGGAGTAACTCCCTCGGGACAGGGCTCGGCTACACCTTC; CDR3aa: CAWSNSLGTGLGYTF
v_gene: TRBV7-2; d_gene: TRBD2; abundance: .; j_gene: TRBJ2-7; CDR3nt: TGTGCCAGCAGCTACCGAGCGGGGGGGCAGTACGAGCAGTACTTC; CDR3aa: CASSYRAGGQYEQYF
v_gene: TRBV7-2; d_gene: .; abundance: .; j_gene: TRBJ2-5; CDR3nt: TGTGCCAGCAGCTTAGAGCTAGCCGTGCAGACCCAGTACTTC; CDR3aa: CASSLELAVQTQYF
v_gene: TRBV7-9; d_gene: TRBD1; abundance: .; j_gene: TRBJ1-1; CDR3nt: TGTGCCAGCAGCTTCCCTGACAGGGGGGACACTGAAGCTTTCTTT; CDR3aa: CASSFPDRGDTEAFF
v_gene: TRBV7-9; d_gene: TRBD1; abundance: .; j_gene: TRBJ1-2; CDR3nt: TGTGCCAGCAGCTTCAAAGACAGGGAGGATGGCTACACCTTC; CDR3aa: CASSFKDREDGYTF
v_gene: TRBV18; d_gene: .; abundance: .; j_gene: TRBJ2-3; CDR3nt: TGTGCCAGCTCACAAACTAGCACAGATACGCAGTATTTT; CDR3aa: CASSQTSTDTQYF
v_gene: TRBV7-9; d_gene: TRBD1; abundance: .; j_gene: TRBJ2-7; CDR3nt: TGTGCCAGCAGCTTAGGAGGGGACAGGTCCTACGAGCAGTACTTC; CDR3aa: CASSLGGDRSYEQYF
v_gene: TRBV5-1; d_gene: .; abundance: .; j_gene: TRBJ1-6; CDR3nt: TGCGCCAGCAGCCGCCCCGGAGGTGGGGGCGTGAATTCACCCCTCCACTTT; CDR3aa: CASSRPGGGGVNSPLHF
v_gene: TRBV19; d_gene: .; abundance: .; j_gene: TRBJ1-1; CDR3nt: TGTGCCAGTAGTATTGGGGTGCCGGGGGGCATAGAGGAAAACACTGAAGCTTTCTTT; CDR3aa: CASSIGVPGGIEENTEAFF
v_gene: TRBV28; d_gene: .; abundance: .; j_gene: TRBJ1-4; CDR3nt: TGTGCCAGCAGTGGACAGATTAATGAAAAACTGTTTTTT; CDR3aa: CASSGQINEKLFF
v_gene: TRBV10-1; d_gene: .; abundance: .; j_gene: TRBJ2-7; CDR3nt: TGCGCCAGCAGTAGTTGGGACAAGTCCTACGAGCAGTACTTC; CDR3aa: CASSSWDKSYEQYF
v_gene: TRBV9; d_gene: TRBD1; abundance: .; j_gene: TRBJ2-7; CDR3nt: TGTGCCAGCGGGGGACAGAAAAACGAGCAGTACTTC; CDR3aa: CASGGQKNEQYF
v_gene: TRBV7-8; d_gene: .; abundance: .; j_gene: TRBJ2-1; CDR3nt: TGTGCCAGCAGCTTAGGTAGGGACTTGTACAATGAGCAGTTCTTC; CDR3aa: CASSLGRDLYNEQFF
v_gene: TRBV27; d_gene: .; abundance: .; j_gene: TRBJ2-7; CDR3nt: TGTGCCAGCAGTTTTAGGGACAAGACCCACGTTTTATGCTACGAGCAGTACTTC; CDR3aa: CASSFRDKTHVLCYEQYF
v_gene: TRBV9; d_gene: TRBD1; abundance: .; j_gene: TRBJ2-7; CDR3nt: TGTGCCAGCAGCAAAGACAGGGCCGAGCAGTACTTC; CDR3aa: CASSKDRAEQYF
v_gene: TRBV28; d_gene: TRBD1; abundance: .; j_gene: TRBJ1-2; CDR3nt: TGTGCCAGCAGTTCATCCCAGGGGGGCCTCTATGGCTACACCTTC; CDR3aa: CASSSSQGGLYGYTF
v_gene: TRBV4-3; d_gene: TRBD2; abundance: .; j_gene: TRBJ2-3; CDR3nt: TGCGCCAGCAGCCAAGCCTCTAGCGGGGGCACAGATACGCAGTATTTT; CDR3aa: CASSQASSGGTDTQYF
v_gene: TRBV4-2; d_gene: TRBD2; abundance: .; j_gene: TRBJ2-1; CDR3nt: TGTGCCAGCAGCCCTGCCGGGGCGGGGGAAAGCGATGAGCAGTTCTTC; CDR3aa: CASSPAGAGESDEQFF
v_gene: TRBV29-1; d_gene: TRBD1; abundance: .; j_gene: TRBJ1-2; CDR3nt: TGCAGCGCTACAGGGGGATATGGCTACACCTTC; CDR3aa: CSATGGYGYTF
v_gene: TRBV5-4; d_gene: TRBD2; abundance: .; j_gene: TRBJ2-3; CDR3nt: TGTGCCAGCAGCTTTGGCGGGGGAGGGGATACGCAGTATTTT; CDR3aa: CASSFGGGGDTQYF
v_gene: TRBV29-1; d_gene: TRBD1; abundance: once; j_gene: TRBJ1-5; CDR3nt: TGCAGCGTTCGGACAGGGGTAGATCAGCCCCAGCATTTT; CDR3aa: CSVRTGVDQPQHF
v_gene: TRBV10-2; d_gene: .; abundance: .; j_gene: TRBJ2-1; CDR3nt: TGCGCCAGCGAGGCCGGGGGAATCAATGAGCAGTTCTTC; CDR3aa: CASEAGGINEQFF
v_gene: TRBV5-6; d_gene: .; abundance: once; j_gene: TRBJ2-7; CDR3nt: TGTGCCAGCACGCAGGTACTCCTCGTGAGCGAGCAGTACTTC; CDR3aa: CASTQVLLVSEQYF
v_gene: TRBV18; d_gene: TRBD1; abundance: .; j_gene: TRBJ2-3; CDR3nt: TGTGCCAGCTCACCCTGGACAGGGGGCACAGATACGCAGTATTTT; CDR3aa: CASSPWTGGTDTQYF
v_gene: TRBV28; d_gene: TRBD2; abundance: .; j_gene: TRBJ2-5; CDR3nt: TGTGCCAGCCAAGTTCCCCTTAGCGGGAAGGAGACCCAGTACTTC; CDR3aa: CASQVPLSGKETQYF
v_gene: TRBV6-5; d_gene: .; abundance: .; j_gene: TRBJ1-6; CDR3nt: TGTGCCAGCAGCCCAAAGAGGTCAGATAATTCACCCCTCCACTTT; CDR3aa: CASSPKRSDNSPLHF
v_gene: TRBV5-5; d_gene: .; abundance: .; j_gene: TRBJ2-1; CDR3nt: TGTGCCAGCAGCTTGTTGGCGGGGTCCTACAATGAGCAGTTCTTC; CDR3aa: CASSLLAGSYNEQFF
v_gene: TRBV3-1/TRBV3-2; d_gene: TRBD1; abundance: .; j_gene: TRBJ2-7; CDR3nt: TGTGCCAGCAGCCAAGATCTAGGGGGCAGGTCCTACGAGCAGTACTTC; CDR3aa: CASSQDLGGRSYEQYF
v_gene: TRBV18; d_gene: .; abundance: few; j_gene: TRBJ1-4; CDR3nt: TGTGCCAGCTCACCAATCGGGACATATAATGAAAAACTGTTTTTT; CDR3aa: CASSPIGTYNEKLFF
v_gene: TRBV27; d_gene: .; abundance: .; j_gene: TRBJ1-2; CDR3nt: TGTGCCAGCCTCGGCAGCGTCGAGGGTCATGGCTACACCTTC; CDR3aa: CASLGSVEGHGYTF
v_gene: TRBV12-3/TRBV12-4; d_gene: .; abundance: .; j_gene: TRBJ2-7; CDR3nt: TGTGCCAGCAGCCGGTACTTGAACGAGCAGTACTTC; CDR3aa: CASSRYLNEQYF
v_gene: TRBV18; d_gene: .; abundance: .; j_gene: TRBJ1-1; CDR3nt: TGTGCCAGCTCACCCCGGGGGATTAACACTGAAGCTTTCTTT; CDR3aa: CASSPRGINTEAFF
v_gene: TRBV9; d_gene: .; abundance: .; j_gene: TRBJ1-3; CDR3nt: TGTGCCAGCAGCGTAGTACAGGGCTCTGGAAACACCATATATTTT; CDR3aa: CASSVVQGSGNTIYF
v_gene: TRBV4-1; d_gene: .; abundance: once; j_gene: TRBJ2-1; CDR3nt: TGCGCCAGCAGCCAAGGCTCTAGACCCTACAATGAGCAGTTCTTC; CDR3aa: CASSQGSRPYNEQFF
v_gene: TRBV9; d_gene: .; abundance: once; j_gene: TRBJ1-2; CDR3nt: TGTGCCAGCAGCGTAGGACAGTATAACTATGGCTACACCTTC; CDR3aa: CASSVGQYNYGYTF